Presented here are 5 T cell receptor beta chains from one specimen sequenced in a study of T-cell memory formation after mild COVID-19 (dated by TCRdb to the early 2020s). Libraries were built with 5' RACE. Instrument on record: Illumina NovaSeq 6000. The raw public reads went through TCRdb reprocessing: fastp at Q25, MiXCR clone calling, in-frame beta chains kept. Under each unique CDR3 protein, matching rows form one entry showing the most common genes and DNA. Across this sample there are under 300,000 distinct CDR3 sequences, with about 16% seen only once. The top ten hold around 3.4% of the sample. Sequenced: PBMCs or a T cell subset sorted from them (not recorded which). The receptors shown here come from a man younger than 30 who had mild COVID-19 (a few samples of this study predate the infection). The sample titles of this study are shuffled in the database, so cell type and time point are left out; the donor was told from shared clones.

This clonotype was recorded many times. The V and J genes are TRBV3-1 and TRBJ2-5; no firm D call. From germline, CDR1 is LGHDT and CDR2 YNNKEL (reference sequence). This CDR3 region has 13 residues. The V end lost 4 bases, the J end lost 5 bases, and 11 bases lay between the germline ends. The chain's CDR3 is CASSPSAGETQYF. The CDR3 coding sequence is TGTGCCAGCAGCCCCTCGGCCGGGGAGACCCAGTACTTC.

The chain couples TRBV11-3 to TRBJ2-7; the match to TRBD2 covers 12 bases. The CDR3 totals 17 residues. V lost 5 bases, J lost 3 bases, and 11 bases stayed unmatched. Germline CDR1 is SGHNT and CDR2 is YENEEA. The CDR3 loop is CASSHGLAGGPGYEQYF. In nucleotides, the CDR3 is TGTGCCAGCAGCCACGGCCTAGCGGGAGGGCCAGGCTACGAGCAGTACTTC.

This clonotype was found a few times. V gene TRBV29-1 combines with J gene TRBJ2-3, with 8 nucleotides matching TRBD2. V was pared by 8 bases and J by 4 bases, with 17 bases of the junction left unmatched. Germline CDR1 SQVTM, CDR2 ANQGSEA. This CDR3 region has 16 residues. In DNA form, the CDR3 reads TGCAGCTGGGGGGGAGCGGGGGCAGGCATTCCAGATACGCAGTATTTT. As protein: CSWGGAGAGIPDTQYF.

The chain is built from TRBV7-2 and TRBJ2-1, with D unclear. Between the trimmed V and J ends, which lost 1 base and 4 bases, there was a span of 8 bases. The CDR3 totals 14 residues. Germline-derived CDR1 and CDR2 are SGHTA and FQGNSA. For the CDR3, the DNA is TGTGCCAGCAGCTTAGGGGTGTGGTACAATGAGCAGTTCTTC. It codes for CASSLGVWYNEQFF.

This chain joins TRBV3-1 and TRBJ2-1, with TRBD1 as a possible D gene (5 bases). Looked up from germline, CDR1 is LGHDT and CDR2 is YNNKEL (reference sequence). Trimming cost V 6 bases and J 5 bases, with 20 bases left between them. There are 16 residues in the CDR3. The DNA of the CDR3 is TGTGCCAGCAGTCACGCTAAGGGGATCCTTCACAATGAGCAGTTCTTC. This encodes CASSHAKGILHNEQFF.